Following are 19 T cell receptor beta chains from one sample sequenced in a study of shared clonotypes between healthy human individuals. TCRdb's table, derived via immunoSEQ multiplex PCR, lists solely in-frame clones and lacks some. This sample has 2 million to 3 million clones, with around 94% found just once. Sequenced sample: naive CD4+ T cells sorted from blood. Documented subset: CD45RA+ positively selected. The receptors were gathered from a young man in good health.

Details on this clone: The sample contains more than one DNA sequence encoding this CDR3. The chain uses TRBV5-1 and TRBJ1-1, with D maybe TRBD1 (5 bases). This CDR3 contains 15 residues. Trimming took 1 base from V and 2 from J, leaving 12 bases between them. In germline, CDR1 is SGHRS, CDR2 YFSETQ. The CDR3, as DNA: TGCGCCAGCAGCTTGAGGCAGGGCTCAAACACTGAAGCTTTCTTT. This encodes CASSLRQGSNTEAFF.

The chain is built from TRBV4-1 and TRBJ1-2; D not certain. The CDR3 has 14 residues. V was cut by 0 bases and J by 8 bases, with 13 bases left in between. The germline V gene encodes CDR1 MGHRA and CDR2 YSYEKL. DNA of the CDR3: TGCGCCAGCAGCCAAGATCCGGCCTTGGGGGGCTACACCTTC. Protein sequence: CASSQDPALGGYTF.

The chain joins TRBV18 to TRBJ1-4; D gene uncertain. The CDR3 has 13 residues. Germline assignment: CDR1 KGHSH and CDR2 LQKENI. Trimming left V 8 bases short and J 8 bases short, with 15 bases between. CDR3 amino acids: CASRDSNQEKLFF. The CDR3 DNA sequence: TGTGCCAGCCGAGATTCGAATCAAGAAAAACTGTTTTTT.

This clone was counted only a few times. V is TRBV15 and J is TRBJ1-1; D remains unclear. There are 14 residues in the CDR3. Germline CDR1 reads LNHNV; CDR2 reads YYDKDF (reference sequence). V was shortened by 5 bases and J by 4 bases, with 14 bases between the two germline ends. CDR3 bases: TGTGCCACCAGCGGGCAGCGCCTGGGCACTGAAGCTTTCTTT. Encoded protein: CATSGQRLGTEAFF.

The chain combines TRBV6-1 with TRBJ1-1; 9 nucleotides agree with TRBD1. Germline trimming cut 10 bases from V and 2 bases from J; bases unmatched to any gene: 5. The CDR3 contains 13 residues. CDR1 and CDR2 from the germline V gene are MNHNS and SASEGT. The CDR3 region is CATLGQGNTEAFF. The CDR3 DNA reads TGTGCCACTCTGGGACAGGGAAACACTGAAGCTTTCTTT.

The chain employs TRBV7-8 and TRBJ1-1, with D unresolved. Trimming removed 6 bases from V and 4 bases from J, with 18 bases in between. The CDR3 length is 15 residues. The germline V gene has CDR1 SGHVS and CDR2 FQNEAQ. Here the CDR3 reads CASRSNHDGFTEAFF. Written as DNA, the CDR3 is TGTGCCAGCAGATCGAACCACGACGGCTTCACTGAAGCTTTCTTT.

The genes are TRBV5-6 and TRBJ2-7; D is possibly TRBD2 (6 bases). Looked up from germline, CDR1 is SGHDT and CDR2 is YYEEEE. This CDR3 comprises 16 residues. Trimming left V 6 bases short and J 6 bases short, with 25 bases between. CDR3 sequence (DNA): TGTGCCAGCACCCCCATGGTGGGGGAGGTATTTAGCGAGCAGTACTTC. Protein sequence: CASTPMVGEVFSEQYF. Full variable domain (missing parts from reference TRBV5-6 and TRBJ2-7): DAGVTQSPTHLIKTRGQQVTLRCSPKSGHDTVSWYQQALGQGPQFIFQYYEEEERQRGNFPDRFSGHQFPNYSSELNVNALLLGDSALYLCASTPMVGEVFSEQYFGPGTRLTVT.

This chain joins TRBV7-6 and TRBJ2-7; D is ambiguous. This CDR3 has 12 amino acids. Trimming pared 6 bases from V and 6 bases from J, leaving 12 bases between. Germline CDR1 is SGHVS and CDR2 is FNYEAQ. CDR3 amino acids: CASSGVWAEQYF. The CDR3 nucleotides read TGTGCCAGCAGTGGGGTTTGGGCCGAGCAGTACTTC.

This chain joins TRBV18 and TRBJ1-1; D is unresolved. V gave up 0 bases and J gave up 1 base, with 6 bases separating them. This CDR3 spans 14 amino acids. CDR1 and CDR2 (germline): KGHSH, LQKENI. DNA for the CDR3: TGTGCCAGCTCACCACCGAATCAGAACACTGAAGCTTTCTTT. Amino acid sequence: CASSPPNQNTEAFF.

The chain is built from TRBV5-1 and TRBJ2-5; 8 bases are a match to TRBD2. Per the germline V gene, CDR1 is SGHRS and CDR2 is YFSETQ. The trim removed 1 base at V and 2 bases at J, leaving 4 bases unmatched. The CDR3 covers 15 residues. DNA of the CDR3: TGCGCCAGCAGCTTGACCGGGAGGGATCAAGAGACCCAGTACTTC. Protein: CASSLTGRDQETQYF.

This sequence joins TRBV7-2 and TRBJ1-2, with 8 bases that match TRBD1. CDR1 is SGHTA, CDR2 FQGNSA, per germline. V was clipped by 0 bases and J by 6 bases; unmatched bases: 3. There are 14 residues in the CDR3. CDR3 protein: CASSLADRGNGYTF. The CDR3 DNA follows: TGTGCCAGCAGCTTAGCCGACAGGGGAAATGGCTACACCTTC.

This clone was recorded once. This chain links TRBV18 with TRBJ2-7, with TRBD2 matching 7 bases. The CDR3 is 14 residues long. The V segment lost 3 bases and the J segment 2 bases; nucleotides outside the gene matches: 4. Germline lookup yields CDR1 KGHSH and CDR2 LQKENI. CDR3: CASSPSSGTYEQYF. In nucleotides, the CDR3 is TGTGCCAGCTCACCCTCTAGCGGAACCTACGAGCAGTACTTC.

This clone was observed a few times. The rearrangement joins TRBV4-1 to TRBJ2-1; 8 nucleotides agree with TRBD1. Germline V gene data show CDR1 as MGHRA and CDR2 as YSYEKL. J gave up 6 bases and V 4 bases, and 14 bases lay outside the gene matches. This CDR3 spans 17 amino acids. CDR3 coding DNA: TGCGCCAGCAGCCCCGGGCGTTGGGCAGGGGGCTTCAATGAGCAGTTCTTC. Residues: CASSPGRWAGGFNEQFF.

The chain couples TRBV14 to TRBJ1-3, with D possibly matching TRBD1 (5 bases). The CDR3 has 15 residues. The germline V gene has CDR1 SGHDN and CDR2 FVKESK. V lost 4 bases and J lost 6, with 16 bases in between. This CDR3 reads CASSLTGGSANTIYF. CDR3 DNA: TGTGCCAGCAGCCTAACAGGAGGGTCGGCAAACACCATATATTTT.

The rearrangement links TRBV7-9 to TRBJ2-7, with TRBD1 matching over 8 bases. The germline V gene encodes CDR1 SEHNR and CDR2 FQNEAQ (reference sequence). V shed 5 bases and J 3 bases; nucleotides not matched to a gene: 9. This CDR3 is built from 15 residues. CDR3 in DNA: TGTGCCAGCAGCCAGGGCGGAACAGGGGGCTACGAGCAGTACTTC. Translation gives CASSQGGTGGYEQYF.

In regard to this clone: The identical CDR3 is also encoded by other nucleotide sequences in the sample. This CDR3 is CASSVTSGTDTQYF. The DNA for the CDR3 is TGTGCCAGCAGCGTTACCTCAGGCACAGATACGCAGTATTTT. The chain combines TRBV9 with TRBJ2-3; unclear D gene. Germline CDR1 and CDR2: SGDLS and YYNGEE. The CDR3 is 14 residues long. Trimming took 2 bases from V and 1 from J, leaving 8 bases between them.

Concerning this clone itself: Other DNA sequences in the same sample also yield this CDR3. The rearrangement links TRBV20-1 to TRBJ2-3, with unresolved D. In germline, CDR1 is DFQATT, CDR2 SNEGSKA (reference sequence). The CDR3 length is 11 residues. The V end was cut by 4 bases, the J end by 5 bases, with 7 bases between. CDR3 region: CSAKGGDTQYF. The CDR3 nucleotides read TGCAGTGCTAAAGGTGGAGATACGCAGTATTTT.

The chain joins TRBV6-1 to TRBJ2-7, with D possibly TRBD1 on 5 matching bases. Trimming pared 3 bases from V and 6 bases from J, leaving 18 bases between. CDR3 size: 15 residues. CDR1 MNHNS and CDR2 SASEGT come from the germline V gene. The CDR3 protein is CASSDLGRTSGEQYF. CDR3 in DNA: TGTGCCAGCAGTGATCTTGGGCGGACATCCGGCGAGCAGTACTTC.

This chain uses TRBV5-4 with TRBJ2-5; D remains ambiguous. Germline V gene sequence: CDR1 SGHNT, CDR2 YYREEE (reference sequence). The CDR3 is 13 amino acids. The germline V and J ends were trimmed by 0 bases and 10 bases, with 13 bases remaining between them. CDR3 amino acids: CASSLGLSLSQYF. The CDR3 coding sequence is TGTGCCAGCAGCTTGGGTTTATCCCTAAGCCAGTACTTC.